This T cell receptor beta chain was recorded in a study of high-grade serous ovarian cancer treatment subgroups. About the research overall: Each sample yielded on average about 7,000 unique TCR beta rearrangements from 14,000 or so reads.

Tumor samples were obtained before definitive surgery or chemotherapy. The V gene lost 6 bases and the J gene lost 5 bases, with 14 bases spanning the gap. CDR1 and CDR2 (germline): SGHDT, YYEEEE. The CDR3 sequence is 13 residues long. Study-level findings and limits: TCR relatedness rose with neoantigen level and trended with mutation load. Repertoire similarity ranged roughly 0.095 to 0.8 between tumors of one patient.

This clone came up a few times. Its antigen is unknown. Using immunoSEQ multiplex PCR, the repertoire was profiled, and TCRdb retains in-frame clones only, with some absent. The sample contains 5,000 to 6,500 clones, under 80% of which appear only once. The chain combines TRBV5-6 with TRBJ1-2, with no clear D. The specimen sequenced was tumor tissue. This TCR was sampled from a human donor with high-grade serous ovarian cancer. The CDR3 nucleotides read TGTGCCAGCACCAAGCGGCGGATTTATGGCTACACCTTC. It yields the protein CASTKRRIYGYTF. Full variable domain (rest looked up from reference TRBV5-6 and TRBJ1-2): DAGVTQSPTHLIKTRGQQVTLRCSPKSGHDTVSWYQQALGQGPQFIFQYYEEEERQRGNFPDRFSGHQFPNYSSELNVNALLLGDSALYLCASTKRRIYGYTFGSGTRLTVV.